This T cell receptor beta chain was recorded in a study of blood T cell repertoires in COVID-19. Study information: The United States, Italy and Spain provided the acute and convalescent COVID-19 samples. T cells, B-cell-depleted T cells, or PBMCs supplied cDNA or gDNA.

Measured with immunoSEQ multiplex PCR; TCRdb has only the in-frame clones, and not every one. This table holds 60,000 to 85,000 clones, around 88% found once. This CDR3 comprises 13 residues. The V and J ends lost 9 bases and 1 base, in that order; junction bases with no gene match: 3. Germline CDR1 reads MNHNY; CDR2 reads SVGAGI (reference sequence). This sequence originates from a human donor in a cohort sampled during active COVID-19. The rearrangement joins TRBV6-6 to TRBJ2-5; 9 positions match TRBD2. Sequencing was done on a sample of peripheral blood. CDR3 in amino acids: CASAGGIQETQYF. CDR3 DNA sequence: TGTGCCAGTGCGGGGGGGATCCAAGAGACCCAGTACTTC.